This T cell receptor (beta chain) is from a study of blood T cell repertoires in COVID-19. Looking at the study overall: Samples of COVID-19 (acute and convalescent) were obtained from the United States, Italy and Spain.

In the authors' workflow: Reference gene primer amplification yielded estimated nucleated cell counts. The data were produced by immunoSEQ multiplex PCR, yet TCRdb's version contains in-frame clones alone and is incomplete. D and trimming were read from the DNA, whereas the V and J calls and clone size are those reported in that table. This sample has roughly 41,000 clones, with 85% to 90% found just once. The germline V gene has CDR1 SGHNT and CDR2 YENEEA. This CDR3 has 15 residues. The V gene lost 1 base and the J gene lost 5 bases, with 15 bases spanning the gap. This clone came up a few times. This TCR came from a human donor in a cohort sampled during active COVID-19. J is TRBJ2-7 and V is TRBV11-3; no reliable D call. Sequences were obtained from peripheral blood. CDR3 amino acids: CASSLGSGRFDEQYF. Written as DNA, the CDR3 is TGTGCCAGCAGCTTAGGGTCAGGAAGATTCGACGAGCAGTACTTC.